The TCR beta chain described here comes from a study of a mutant IDH1 vaccine in newly diagnosed glioma. About the research overall: Treated patients showed a male proportion of approximately 62%, a female proportion of around 38%, and a mean age of around 39 years. Whole-study results and caveats: Seemingly, pseudoprogression had no relation to changes in the top peripheral T cell clonotypes.

To note about this clone: The antigen is undetermined.

Time point noted: baseline, week 1 (first vaccination visit). As for treatment: pre-vaccination baseline after standard-of-care therapy. Donors' newly diagnosed IDH1-mutant WHO grade 3 or 4 astrocytomas lacked nuclear ATRX. Profiled with immunoSEQ multiplex PCR; TCRdb holds only in-frame clones, not every one. The repertoire holds around 33,000 clones, with approximately 80% as singletons. The CDR3 length is 15 residues. Germline-derived CDR1 and CDR2 are SGHRS and YFSETQ. The V gene lost 7 bases and the J gene lost 2 bases, with 16 bases spanning the gap. The chain couples TRBV5-1 to TRBJ2-1; D may be TRBD1 (5 bases). The sample was peripheral blood mononuclear cells (PBMCs), taken from a glioma patient treated with radiotherapy, temozolomide or both. The TCR comes from a man between 50 and 59 years old with glioma. Some clones in this sample may be carry-over from other donors' samples. As DNA, the CDR3 is TGCGCCAGCCGGACAACGGGTACTGCCTACAATGAGCAGTTCTTC. This codes for CASRTTGTAYNEQFF.